Listed here are 4 T cell receptor beta chains from one sample, sequenced in a study of T cells after yellow fever vaccination. MiXCR, applied by TCRdb to the 5' RACE reads, yields one record per CDR3 protein. The data show some 96,000 distinct CDR3 sequences, 8.9% seen once. The sample in question was CD8+ T cells not binding an NS4B(214-222) dextramer, sorted from PBMCs, obtained more than 14 days after the first yellow fever vaccination. These TCRs come from a man between 18 and 35 years old who received the YFV17D yellow fever vaccine.

This clonotype was recorded many times. The chain has TRBV6-2 or TRBV6-3 and TRBJ2-7; TRBD1 matches 8 bases. This CDR3 is 15 amino acids long. The germline CDR1 and CDR2 sequences are MNHEY and SVGEGT. The V and J ends lost 5 bases and 2 bases, in that order; junction bases with no gene match: 8. CDR3 sequence (DNA): TGTGCCAGCAGTCCCGGGACAGGAGAAGCCTACGAGCAGTACGTC. Amino acids: CASSPGTGEAYEQYV.

This clonotype was seen a handful of times. The chain carries TRBV15 and TRBJ2-7, with a possible D match to TRBD2 (6 bases). In germline, CDR1 is LNHNV, CDR2 YYDKDF (reference sequence). The CDR3 sequence is 16 residues long. The V end lost 4 bases, the J end lost 0 bases, and 16 bases lay between the germline ends. This chain's CDR3 is CATSTGETVRSYEQYF. Here the CDR3 DNA reads TGTGCCACCAGCACGGGGGAAACAGTTCGCTCCTACGAGCAGTACTTC. Together with reference TRBV15 and TRBJ2-7, the CDR3 gives the full variable domain: DAMVIQNPRYQVTQFGKPVTLSCSQTLNHNVMYWYQQKSSQAPKLLFHYYDKDFNNEADTPDNFQSRRPNTSFCFLDIRSPGLGDTAMYLCATSTGETVRSYEQYFGPGTRLTVT.

The sample holds a few counts of this clonotype. The rearrangement links TRBV5-1 to TRBJ2-7, with D perhaps TRBD2 (6 bases). Germline V gives CDR1 SGHRS, CDR2 YFSETQ. The CDR3 runs to 14 residues. V lost 1 base, J lost 2 bases, and 10 bases lay in between. The CDR3 coding sequence is TGCGCCAGCAGCTTGTATGGACTACCCTACGAGCAGTACGTC. Its translation is CASSLYGLPYEQYV.

The J gene is TRBJ2-2, the V gene TRBV19; 7 nucleotides match TRBD1. Germline V gene sequence: CDR1 LNHDA, CDR2 SQIVND (reference sequence). With V trimmed by 8 bases and J by 6 bases, 12 bases remained unmatched. The CDR3 is 15 amino acids. CDR3 sequence reads: CASRQQGYGPGELFF. CDR3 bases: TGTGCCAGTCGACAACAGGGGTATGGCCCCGGGGAGCTGTTTTTT.